Following are 22 T cell receptor beta chains from one sample sequenced in a study of Ad26.COV2.S vaccination and SARS-CoV-2 variants. Assay: immunoSEQ multiplex PCR; the TCRdb copy retains only in-frame clones and omits some. The table lists about 320,000 clones, more than 70% of them singletons. Stated treatment: about 20 received Ad26.COV2.S at low or high dose, single or two shots; five or six received placebo; per-sample allocation not given. The samples date from day 63 after the first vaccine or placebo injection. Sequenced material: peripheral blood, taken in a trial of Ad26.COV2.S vaccine versus placebo. Every receptor here comes from a person aged 18 to 65 who received the Ad26.COV2.S COVID-19 vaccine or a placebo.

In DNA form, the CDR3 reads TGTGCCAGCAGTTTGTCCGGGACGGACGCACAAGAGACCCAGTACTTC. Translating gives CASSLSGTDAQETQYF. The rearrangement links TRBV27 to TRBJ2-5, with D perhaps TRBD1 or TRBD2 (5 bases each). The CDR3 covers 16 residues. The V gene's germline CDR1 is MNHEY and CDR2 SMNVEV (reference sequence). The V and J ends lost 3 bases and 2 bases respectively, with 16 bases between them.

The chain combines TRBV20-1 with TRBJ2-5, with D unclear. Trimming left V 3 bases short and J 3 bases short, with 8 bases between. The CDR3 is made up of 12 amino acids. CDR1 and CDR2 from the germline V gene are DFQATT and SNEGSKA (reference sequence). CDR3 DNA sequence: TGCAGTGCTAGTATCGTAGAAGAGACCCAGTACTTC. Amino acids: CSASIVEETQYF.

The gene calls are TRBV5-1 and TRBJ2-3; 15 bases map to TRBD2. This CDR3 is built from 17 residues. Germline values: CDR1 SGHRS, CDR2 YFSETQ. V lost 2 bases to trimming and J lost 4 bases; unmatched junction nucleotides: 5. DNA of the CDR3: TGCGCCAGCAGCTTTACCCGGACTAGCGGGGGGGCAGATACGCAGTATTTT. Its translation is CASSFTRTSGGADTQYF.

The chain joins TRBV11-2 to TRBJ2-3, with 9 bases fitting TRBD2. The CDR3 runs to 15 residues. Germline loops: CDR1 SGHAT, CDR2 FQNNGV. V lost 6 bases to trimming and J lost 1 base; unmatched junction nucleotides: 5. This CDR3 is CASSQTSGGTDTQYF. Here the CDR3 DNA reads TGTGCCAGCAGTCAGACTAGCGGAGGCACAGATACGCAGTATTTT.

This sequence joins TRBV14 and TRBJ1-6; D gene ambiguous. V lost 0 bases and J lost 6, with 15 bases in between. The CDR3 length is 17 residues. Looked up from germline, CDR1 is SGHDN and CDR2 is FVKESK. The CDR3 loop is CASSQDPSKGGNSPLHF. CDR3 DNA: TGTGCCAGCAGCCAAGACCCCTCTAAGGGCGGTAATTCACCCCTCCACTTT.

This chain links TRBV11-2 with TRBJ2-3; maybe TRBD1 (5 bases). With 3 bases removed from V and 6 bases from J, the gap between germline ends came to 7 bases. CDR3 length: 12 amino acids. CDR1 is SGHAT, CDR2 FQNNGV, per germline. CDR3 nucleotides: TGTGCCAGCAGCTTTGGGGCTGATACGCAGTATTTT. Its protein product is CASSFGADTQYF. Combining the CDR3 with reference TRBV11-2 and TRBJ2-3 gives the whole variable domain EAGVAQSPRYKIIEKRQSVAFWCNPISGHATLYWYQQILGQGPKLLIQFQNNGVVDDSQLPKDRFSAERLKGVDSTLKIQPAKLEDSAVYLCASSFGADTQYFGPGTRLTVL.

The chain couples TRBV9 to TRBJ1-1; TRBD1 might be the D (6 bases). This CDR3 region has 15 residues. The V end was cut by 4 bases, the J end by 2 bases, with 15 bases between. The germline V gene encodes CDR1 SGDLS and CDR2 YYNGEE. The CDR3 DNA reads TGTGCCAGCAGCCCCGGGAGGGGGGCAAACACTGAAGCTTTCTTT. Translation: CASSPGRGANTEAFF.

J is TRBJ1-1 and V is TRBV2, with D perhaps TRBD1 (6 bases). This CDR3 has 12 residues. V lost 5 bases and J 6 bases, leaving 10 bases between the germline ends. Germline V gene sequence: CDR1 SNHLY, CDR2 FYNNEI. In nucleotides, the CDR3 is TGTGCCAGCAGTCTCCGACAGGCTGAAGCTTTCTTT. Translated: CASSLRQAEAFF.

This clone was counted between two and nine times. The chain uses TRBV19 and TRBJ1-1; D may be TRBD1 (5 bases). Germline CDR1 reads LNHDA; CDR2 reads SQIVND (reference sequence). This CDR3 comprises 13 residues. V lost 5 bases, J lost 5 bases, and 12 bases lay in between. In DNA form, the CDR3 reads TGTGCCAGTAGTCCCTCGGGGGTTACTGAAGCTTTCTTT. Amino acid sequence: CASSPSGVTEAFF.

In its sample, this clone was seen a few times. This chain links TRBV5-6 with TRBJ1-5; D is uncertain. The CDR3 spans 18 residues. The germline CDR1 and CDR2 sequences are SGHDT and YYEEEE. V lost 0 bases and J lost 0, with 16 bases in between. The CDR3 coding sequence is TGTGCCAGCAGCTTGGAGGTAGGGTCAGTCAATAGCAATCAGCCCCAGCATTTT. Translated: CASSLEVGSVNSNQPQHF.

The CDR3 here is CASTSLGQKLAEAFF. CDR3 DNA sequence: TGTGCCAGCACCTCCTTGGGACAGAAGTTGGCTGAAGCTTTCTTT. The chain carries TRBV5-6 and TRBJ1-1, with 7 bases matching TRBD1. The CDR3 runs to 15 residues. V shed 6 bases, J shed 6 bases, and the junction held 14 bases outside the gene matches. In germline, CDR1 is SGHDT, CDR2 YYEEEE.

This chain connects TRBV30 to TRBJ1-2; D possibly corresponds to TRBD1 (6 bases). V was cut by 4 bases and J by 8 bases, with 14 bases left in between. There are 12 residues in the CDR3. Germline V lookup: CDR1 GTSNPN, CDR2 SVGIG (reference sequence). CDR3 nucleotides: TGTGCCTGGACGGAACAGGGCAGCGGCTACACCTTC. Translating gives CAWTEQGSGYTF. Full variable domain (outside the CDR3, taken from reference TRBV30 and TRBJ1-2): SQTIHQWPATLVQPVGSPLSLECTVEGTSNPNLYWYRQAAGRGLQLLFYSVGIGQISSEVPQNLSASRPQDRQFILSSKKLLLSDSGFYLCAWTEQGSGYTFGSGTRLTVV.

The chain employs TRBV4-3 and TRBJ1-5; D is possibly TRBD1 (6 bases). Between the trimmed V and J ends, which lost 4 bases and 2 bases, there was a span of 9 bases. Germline CDR1 and CDR2: LGHNA and YSLEER. This CDR3 region has 14 residues. DNA for the CDR3: TGCGCCAGCAGCCCTAGGGGGGGCAATCAGCCCCAGCATTTT. This gives the protein CASSPRGGNQPQHF.

This chain joins TRBV18 and TRBJ1-4, with a tentative D call TRBD1 (6 bases). Germline CDR1 reads KGHSH; CDR2 reads LQKENI. There are 14 residues in the CDR3. Deletions cut 5 bases from V and 6 bases from J, with 13 bases between. The CDR3 DNA is TGTGCCAGCTCATCGGGGGGGCTTGATGAAAAACTGTTTTTT. This encodes CASSSGGLDEKLFF.

The CDR3 is CASSQARKDYGYTF. CDR3 nucleotide sequence: TGCGCCAGCAGCCAGGCTAGGAAGGACTATGGCTACACCTTC. The chain uses TRBV4-1 and TRBJ1-2; D ambiguous. Trimming left V 3 bases short and J 3 bases short, with 11 bases between. Germline CDR1 MGHRA, CDR2 YSYEKL. The CDR3 extends over 14 amino acids.

The chain uses TRBV7-2 and TRBJ2-2, with TRBD2 matching over 10 bases. CDR1 SGHTA and CDR2 FQGNSA come from the germline V gene. Losses at the gene ends were 4 bases for V and 5 bases for J; bases not matched to a gene: 4. This CDR3 spans 15 amino acids. CDR3 nucleotide sequence: TGTGCCAGCAGCTCTAGCGGGGGATGGACCGGGGAGCTGTTTTTT. This gives the protein CASSSSGGWTGELFF.

V is TRBV7-9 and J is TRBJ2-5; D is unresolved. The CDR3 runs 16 residues. The germline V gene encodes CDR1 SEHNR and CDR2 FQNEAQ (reference sequence). V was trimmed by 1 base and J by 2 bases, leaving 14 bases between them. The CDR3 nucleotides are TGTGCCAGCAGCTTAGGTTCTTGGTACGGACAAGAGACCCAGTACTTC. Its protein product is CASSLGSWYGQETQYF. Looking up the rest from reference TRBV7-9 and TRBJ2-5 gives the full variable domain: DTGVSQNPRHKITKRGQNVTFRCDPISEHNRLYWYRQTLGQGPEFLTYFQNEAQLEKSRLLSDRFSAERPKGSFSTLEIQRTEQGDSAMYLCASSLGSWYGQETQYFGPGTRLLVL.

The chain carries TRBV12-3 or TRBV12-4 and TRBJ2-1; 7 nucleotides line up with TRBD2. J lost 8 bases, V lost 3 bases, and 4 bases had no gene match. The CDR3 extends over 13 amino acids. As DNA, the CDR3 is TGTGCCAGCAGTTTCGGACTAGACGATGAGCAGTTCTTC. This sequence encodes CASSFGLDDEQFF.

The chain joins TRBV6-5 to TRBJ1-2; 11 bases are shared with TRBD1. The CDR3 runs to 14 residues. The V gene end was trimmed by 5 bases and the J gene end by 6 bases; junction bases not matched to a gene: 5. From germline, CDR1 is MNHEY and CDR2 SVGAGI. CDR3 sequence (DNA): TGTGCCAGCAGTCACCGGGACAGGGGGAATGGCTACACCTTC. Its translation: CASSHRDRGNGYTF.

J is TRBJ2-5 and V is TRBV6-5; D might be TRBD2 (7 bases). With 8 bases removed from V and 2 bases from J, the gap between germline ends came to 18 bases. Germline values: CDR1 MNHEY, CDR2 SVGAGI. The CDR3 extends over 15 amino acids. The DNA for the CDR3 is TGTGCCAGCTCCGGGGGGCAGGGTCGACAAGAGACCCAGTACTTC. The encoded protein is CASSGGQGRQETQYF.

This chain connects TRBV4-3 to TRBJ1-3; unclear D gene. The germline V gene encodes CDR1 LGHNA and CDR2 YSLEER. Trimming shortened V by 1 base and J by 0 bases, and 4 bases separated the two germline ends. This CDR3 is built from 14 residues. The chain's CDR3 is CASSQAGSGNTIYF. CDR3 sequence (DNA): TGCGCCAGCAGCCAAGCGGGCTCTGGAAACACCATATATTTT.

This clone has only a few counts. V and J are TRBV6-5 and TRBJ1-3; D might be TRBD1 (6 bases). Trimming left V 0 bases short and J 3 bases short, with 12 bases between. There are 16 residues in the CDR3. CDR1 and CDR2 from the germline V gene are MNHEY and SVGAGI. The CDR3 reads CASSYSSGTYGNTIYF. CDR3 nucleotide sequence: TGTGCCAGCAGTTACTCTTCCGGGACATATGGAAACACCATATATTTT.